This is a list of T cell receptor beta chains from one sample in a study of a mutant IDH1 vaccine in newly diagnosed glioma. No antigen is known for these receptors. Measured with immunoSEQ multiplex PCR; TCRdb has only the in-frame clones, and not every one. The sample gives 70,000 to 95,000 clones, approximately 89% of which show up once; 0.75% to 0.95% is in the top ten. This specimen was PBMCs, taken from a glioma patient whose treatment included an IDH1 peptide vaccine. Receptors were obtained from a woman aged 45 to 65 with glioma. Both conserved end residues are part of each CDR3. The D gene is left open where the match is weak. Where a row states a size, it is once, few, many or the class of an expanded clone; other rows omit it.

TRBV13	TRBJ1-2	12	-	-	TGTGCCAGCAGCTTAACTAGGCGGGGCTACACCTTC	CASSLTRRGYTF
TRBV5-4	TRBJ1-2	14	TRBD1	-	TGTGCCAGCAGCCCCCCGACAGGGACCTATGGCTACACCTTC	CASSPPTGTYGYTF
TRBV30	TRBJ2-7	12	-	-	TGTGCCTGGAACAGGCAAACCTACGAGCAGTACTTC	CAWNRQTYEQYF
TRBV28	TRBJ1-2	15	-	-	TGTGCCAGCAGAGGCCAGGGGTCGGCTAACTATGGCTACACCTTC	CASRGQGSANYGYTF
TRBV29-1	TRBJ2-5	14	-	-	TGCAGCGTTGAAGCGTCGCGGGCGAGGGAGACCCAGTACTTC	CSVEASRARETQYF
TRBV9	TRBJ1-1	14	-	-	TGTGCCAGCAGCGTCACAGGGTTGAACACTGAAGCTTTCTTT	CASSVTGLNTEAFF
TRBV18	TRBJ1-5	17	-	-	TGTGCCAGCTCACCACCTTCAGGGGTTGATGGCAATCAGCCCCAGCATTTT	CASSPPSGVDGNQPQHF
TRBV2	TRBJ2-1	12	-	-	TGTGCCAGCGGGCAGGGTCGGACCGAGCAGTTCTTC	CASGQGRTEQFF
TRBV9	TRBJ2-3	16	TRBD2	-	TGTGCCAGCAGCGACGGGACTAGCGGGAGTGGAGATACGCAGTATTTT	CASSDGTSGSGDTQYF
TRBV27	TRBJ1-1	13	-	-	TGTGCCAGCAGTTTAGGACAGAACACTGAAGCTTTCTTT	CASSLGQNTEAFF
TRBV27	TRBJ2-7	14	-	-	TGTGCCAGCAGTTTCTTTTCCTTCGGGTACGAGCAGTACTTC	CASSFFSFGYEQYF
TRBV5-8	TRBJ2-7	19	TRBD2	-	TGTGCCAGCAGCCCTCGTCTGGGACTAGCGGGAGGGAATTCCTACGAGCAGTACTTC	CASSPRLGLAGGNSYEQYF
TRBV4-1	TRBJ1-3	16	-	-	TGCGCCAGCAGCCAAGCCGGACAGAACTCTGGAAACACCATATATTTT	CASSQAGQNSGNTIYF
TRBV30	TRBJ2-7	14	TRBD2	-	TGTGCCGGATGGGACTACGAGAGCTCCTACGAGCAGTACTTC	CAGWDYESSYEQYF
TRBV5-1	TRBJ1-1	16	TRBD1	-	TGCGCCAGCAGCACATGGACAGGGGGCGCGAACACTGAAGCTTTCTTT	CASSTWTGGANTEAFF
TRBV6-5	TRBJ2-1	15	TRBD2	-	TGTGCCAGCAGTTACAGGACTAGCGGGATCAATGAGCAGTTCTTC	CASSYRTSGINEQFF
TRBV6-5	TRBJ1-4	14	TRBD1	-	TGTGCCAGCAGTGTACAGGGGGCAGGTGAAAAACTGTTTTTT	CASSVQGAGEKLFF
TRBV5-4	TRBJ2-5	13	-	-	TGTGCCAGCAGCTTGGGGACTAAAGAGACCCAGTACTTC	CASSLGTKETQYF
TRBV27	TRBJ1-6	14	TRBD1	few	TGTGCCAGCAGTTTACAAGGGACAGATTCACCCCTCCACTTT	CASSLQGTDSPLHF
TRBV5-4	TRBJ2-1	14	TRBD2	-	TGTGCCAGCAGCCGACTAGCGCGGTTCAATGAGCAGTTCTTC	CASSRLARFNEQFF
TRBV9	TRBJ2-1	16	TRBD2	-	TGTGCCAGCAGCGTCGCTAGCGGAAACTCCTACAATGAGCAGTTCTTC	CASSVASGNSYNEQFF
TRBV5-8	TRBJ1-5	13	-	-	TGTGCCAGCAGTCTCGATAGCAATCAGCCCCAGCATTTT	CASSLDSNQPQHF
TRBV7-9	TRBJ1-5	12	-	-	TGTGCCAGCAGCATGAACAATCAGCCCCAGCATTTT	CASSMNNQPQHF
TRBV28	TRBJ2-7	12	-	-	TGTGCCAGCAGACCTTTAGACCACGAGCAGTACTTC	CASRPLDHEQYF
TRBV11-1	TRBJ1-5	15	-	-	TGTGCCAGCAGCTTAGGGGGGCAGGGCAATCAGCCCCAGCATTTT	CASSLGGQGNQPQHF
TRBV10-1	TRBJ2-1	11	-	once	TGCGCCAGCAGTGACGGTCGGGAGCAGTTCTTC	CASSDGREQFF
TRBV5-5	TRBJ1-2	14	-	-	TGTGCCAGCGTATCAGGGAACTCTAACTATGGCTACACCTTC	CASVSGNSNYGYTF
TRBV5-1	TRBJ1-5	15	-	few	TGCGCCAGCAGCTTGGATTCTGGGGGAGATCAGCCCCAGCATTTT	CASSLDSGGDQPQHF
TRBV4-1	TRBJ1-5	16	-	few	TGCGCCAGCAGCATCAGACTGGGGGCCAGCAATCAGCCCCAGCATTTT	CASSIRLGASNQPQHF
TRBV2	TRBJ2-5	14	TRBD1	-	TGTGCCAGCAGTGCAACCCTTGGACAGGGAACCCAGTACTTC	CASSATLGQGTQYF
TRBV5-1	TRBJ2-5	13	-	-	TGCGCCAGCAGCGGGGGGCTGAGAGAGACCCAGTACTTC	CASSGGLRETQYF
TRBV4-2	TRBJ2-3	14	TRBD2	-	TGTGCCAGCAGCGAATCAACTAGCGCAGATACGCAGTATTTT	CASSESTSADTQYF
TRBV27	TRBJ2-6	15	-	-	TGTGCCAGCAGTTCCGACGGAACTGGGGCCAACGTCCTGACTTTC	CASSSDGTGANVLTF
TRBV25-1	TRBJ2-1	16	TRBD2	-	TGTGCCAGCAGTGAACCTGGACTAGCGGGGGGGGATGAGCAGTTCTTC	CASSEPGLAGGDEQFF
TRBV5-1	TRBJ2-7	14	-	-	TGCGCCAGCAGCTTGGGGGCCGGAGGGCACGAGCAGTACTTC	CASSLGAGGHEQYF
TRBV6-6	TRBJ2-7	14	TRBD2	-	TGTGCCAGCAGCCTACTAGCGGCAGATTACGAGCAGTACTTC	CASSLLAADYEQYF
TRBV9	TRBJ2-5	15	TRBD2	-	TGTGCCAGCGGCGTAGCGGGAGGGATTCAAGAGACCCAGTACTTC	CASGVAGGIQETQYF
TRBV2	TRBJ2-1	15	-	-	TGTGCCAGCAGTGAAAGCCAGGACTGGCCCAATGAGCAGTTCTTC	CASSESQDWPNEQFF
TRBV28	TRBJ2-5	16	-	-	TGTGCCAGCAGTTTCAATTTCCGGGACACCCAAGAGACCCAGTACTTC	CASSFNFRDTQETQYF
TRBV18	TRBJ2-2	14	-	-	TGTGCCAGCTCACAGGCTGCGAACACCGGGGAGCTGTTTTTT	CASSQAANTGELFF
TRBV7-8	TRBJ2-3	16	TRBD1	-	TGTGCCAGCAGCGGGACCCGGGACAGAGATCAAGATACGCAGTATTTT	CASSGTRDRDQDTQYF